The text below deals with one T cell receptor beta chain. The CDR3 totals 16 residues. Profiled with immunoSEQ multiplex PCR; TCRdb holds only in-frame clones, not every one. The sample contains just under 75,000 clones, about 93% of which appear only once. The sample comes from a study of OX40 agonist ivuxolimab in advanced cancers. Sequenced material: CD4+ or CD8+ T cells sorted from blood, taken in a trial of the OX40 agonist ivuxolimab. V gene TRBV12-1 combines with J gene TRBJ2-2; TRBD2 was called by the table and not checked on the DNA. TRBV12-1 is a pseudogene locus. This TCR was recovered from an adult with an advanced solid tumor such as melanoma, head and neck, liver or kidney cancer. CDR3 DNA sequence: TGTGCCAGCAGCCGTGCGTGGAGCTCGAACACCGGGGAGCTGTTTTTT. It specifies CASSRAWSSNTGELFF.